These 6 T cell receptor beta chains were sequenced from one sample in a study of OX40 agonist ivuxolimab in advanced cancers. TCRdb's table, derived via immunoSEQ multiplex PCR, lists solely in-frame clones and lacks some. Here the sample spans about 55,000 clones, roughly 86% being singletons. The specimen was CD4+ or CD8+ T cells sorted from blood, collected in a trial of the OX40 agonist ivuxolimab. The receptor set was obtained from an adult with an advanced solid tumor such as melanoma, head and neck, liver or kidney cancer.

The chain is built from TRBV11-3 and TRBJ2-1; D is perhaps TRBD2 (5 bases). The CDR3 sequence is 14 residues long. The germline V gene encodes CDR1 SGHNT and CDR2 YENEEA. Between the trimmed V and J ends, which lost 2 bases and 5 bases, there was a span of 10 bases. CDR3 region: CASSLSGSNNEQFF. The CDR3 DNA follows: TGTGCCAGCAGCTTATCGGGATCAAACAATGAGCAGTTCTTC.

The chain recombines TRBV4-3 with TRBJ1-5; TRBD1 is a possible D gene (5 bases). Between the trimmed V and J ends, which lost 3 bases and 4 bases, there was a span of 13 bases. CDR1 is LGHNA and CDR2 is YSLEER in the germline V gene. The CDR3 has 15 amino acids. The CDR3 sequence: CASSQRLGPNQPQHF. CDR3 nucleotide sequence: TGCGCCAGCAGCCAGCGCCTGGGGCCAAATCAGCCCCAGCATTTT.

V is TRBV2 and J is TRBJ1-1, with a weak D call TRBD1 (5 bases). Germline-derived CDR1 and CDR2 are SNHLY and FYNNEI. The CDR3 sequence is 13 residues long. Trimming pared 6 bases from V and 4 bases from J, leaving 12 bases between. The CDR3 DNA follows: TGTGCCAGCAGCGTAGGACAAAGCACTGAAGCTTTCTTT. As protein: CASSVGQSTEAFF.

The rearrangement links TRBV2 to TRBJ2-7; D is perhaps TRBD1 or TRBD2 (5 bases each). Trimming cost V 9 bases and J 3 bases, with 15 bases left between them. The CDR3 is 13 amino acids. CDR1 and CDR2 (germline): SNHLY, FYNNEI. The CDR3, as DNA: TGTGCCAGGGGAGAGGGGCAGGGCTACGAGCAGTACTTC. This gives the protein CARGEGQGYEQYF.

CDR3 protein: CASSKGQAAYGYTF. The CDR3 region has the DNA TGTGCCAGCAGCAAAGGACAGGCCGCATATGGCTACACCTTC. The chain uses TRBV6-6 and TRBJ1-2, with 7 bases identical to TRBD1. The CDR3 is made up of 14 amino acids. Germline V gene data show CDR1 as MNHNY and CDR2 as SVGAGI (reference sequence). V trimming: 6 bases; J trimming: 5 bases; junction bases outside the gene matches: 9.

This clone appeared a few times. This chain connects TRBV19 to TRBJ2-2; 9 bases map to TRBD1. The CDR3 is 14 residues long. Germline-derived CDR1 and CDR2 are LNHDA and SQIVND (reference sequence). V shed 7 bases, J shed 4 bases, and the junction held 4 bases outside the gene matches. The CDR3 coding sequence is TGTGCCAGTACCGGGACAGGGCCCACCGGGGAGCTGTTTTTT. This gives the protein CASTGTGPTGELFF.